These T cell receptor beta chains were read from a single sample in a study of control samples from healthy donors and cancer patients. The protocol was immunoSEQ multiplex PCR, while the TCRdb copy is restricted to in-frame clones and leaves out a portion. Of tens of thousands of clones listed, 70% to 90% are singletons. The sequencing sample was made of PBMCs. All receptors derive from a woman in her fifties or sixties with head and neck cancer. Both conserved end residues are part of each CDR3. The order of the fields is clone size, J gene, V gene, D gene, CDR3 protein, CDR3 DNA. A D gene is named only where the DNA matches it firmly. Not every row has a clone size; where given, it reads once, few, many or a size class.

- TRBJ2-3 TRBV19 TRBD2 CASSDGTSDTDTQYF TGTGCCAGTAGCGACGGGACTAGCGACACAGATACGCAGTATTTT
- TRBJ2-1 TRBV4-1 TRBD1 CASSQDRQGAWEQFF TGCGCCAGCAGCCAAGACCGACAGGGGGCTTGGGAGCAGTTCTTC
- TRBJ2-1 TRBV27 - CASRRGTTLLDEQFF TGTGCCAGCAGGCGCGGGACGACCCTTTTGGATGAGCAGTTCTTC
- TRBJ2-7 TRBV3-1/TRBV3-2 TRBD2 CASNPAGGSYEQYF TGTGCCAGCAACCCAGCGGGAGGTTCCTACGAGCAGTACTTC
- TRBJ1-3 TRBV6-2/TRBV6-3 TRBD1 CASSLQGNSGNTIYF TGTGCCAGCAGTCTACAGGGGAACTCTGGAAACACCATATATTTT
- TRBJ2-4 TRBV2 - CASMVEGSLIIPTIQYF TGTGCCAGCATGGTAGAAGGGAGTTTGATAATCCCAACCATTCAGTACTTC
- TRBJ2-2 TRBV30 - CAWGDRQPGELFF TGTGCCTGGGGTGACAGGCAACCCGGGGAGCTGTTTTTT
- TRBJ2-7 TRBV5-1 - CASSLQGRFEYEQYF TGCGCCAGCAGCTTGCAGGGGCGCTTCGAGTACGAGCAGTACTTC
- TRBJ1-1 TRBV27 TRBD1 CASSQRQGMNTEAFF TGTGCCAGCAGCCAAAGACAGGGAATGAACACTGAAGCTTTCTTT
- TRBJ1-4 TRBV6-6 - CASSYWDLRRVEKLFF TGTGCCAGCAGTTACTGGGATCTCCGGCGGGTTGAAAAACTGTTTTTT
once TRBJ1-4 TRBV19 TRBD1 CASRPGTGEKLFF TGTGCCAGTAGGCCCGGGACAGGGGAAAAACTGTTTTTT
- TRBJ2-1 TRBV28 TRBD1 CASSLGTGRYNEQFF TGTGCCAGCAGTCTGGGGACAGGTCGCTACAATGAGCAGTTCTTC
- TRBJ2-7 TRBV30 - CAWRRQSYEQYF TGTGCCTGGAGGAGACAGTCCTACGAGCAGTACTTC
- TRBJ2-7 TRBV5-1 - CASSLAGRETYEQYF TGCGCCAGCAGCTTGGCCGGTCGGGAAACCTACGAGCAGTACTTC
- TRBJ1-2 TRBV19 - CASSIDLQGNYGYTF TGTGCCAGTAGTATAGACCTACAGGGAAACTATGGCTACACCTTC
few TRBJ2-1 TRBV3-1/TRBV3-2 - CASSQDGAVANEQFF TGTGCCAGCAGCCAAGATGGCGCGGTAGCTAATGAGCAGTTCTTC
- TRBJ2-2 TRBV2 - CASRSGLQLGELFF TGTGCCAGCAGATCGGGACTCCAGCTGGGGGAGCTGTTTTTT
- TRBJ1-1 TRBV19 - CASSMIRNGGMTEAFF TGTGCCAGTAGTATGATACGGAATGGTGGGATGACTGAAGCTTTCTTT
- TRBJ2-7 TRBV11-2 - CASSLVRGEQYF TGTGCCAGCAGCTTAGTCCGTGGAGAGCAGTACTTC
- TRBJ1-4 TRBV30 TRBD1 CAWEEGTGDEKLFF TGTGCCTGGGAGGAAGGGACAGGGGATGAAAAACTGTTTTTT
- TRBJ2-1 TRBV18 - CASSPGGSYNEQFF TGTGCCAGCTCACCGGGCGGCTCCTACAATGAGCAGTTCTTC
- TRBJ1-5 TRBV6-2/TRBV6-3 - CASSYSGTPDSNQPQHF TGTGCCAGCAGTTACTCCGGGACCCCGGATAGCAATCAGCCCCAGCATTTT
few TRBJ1-1 TRBV18 - CASSREDSTEAFF TGTGCCAGCTCACGCGAGGACAGCACTGAAGCTTTCTTT
- TRBJ2-4 TRBV30 - CAWRRRDSKNIQYF TGTGCCTGGAGACGCAGGGATTCCAAAAACATTCAGTACTTC
- TRBJ2-3 TRBV28 - CASLPGFTDTQYF TGTGCCAGCCTTCCGGGGTTCACAGATACGCAGTATTTT
- TRBJ2-1 TRBV5-4 - CASTLAGSPEQFF TGTGCCAGCACCCTAGCAGGGTCCCCTGAGCAGTTCTTC
- TRBJ1-2 TRBV3-1/TRBV3-2 - CASGQVGEGYTF TGTGCCAGCGGCCAAGTGGGCGAGGGCTACACCTTC
once TRBJ1-5 TRBV6-1 - CASSPNSGNQPQHF TGTGCCAGCTCTCCAAATAGCGGCAATCAGCCCCAGCATTTT
- TRBJ1-1 TRBV27 - CASSLSSRGTEAFF TGTGCCAGCAGTTTAAGTTCCAGGGGCACTGAAGCTTTCTTT
- TRBJ1-4 TRBV6-5 - CASMVGVRADEKLFF TGTGCCAGCATGGTGGGGGTTCGGGCGGATGAAAAACTGTTTTTT
few TRBJ2-1 TRBV6-4 - CASSDPKGGHNEQFF TGTGCCAGCAGTGACCCAAAGGGGGGGCATAATGAGCAGTTCTTC
few TRBJ2-2 TRBV6-5 - CASIFGQNTGELFF TGTGCCAGCATCTTTGGACAGAACACCGGGGAGCTGTTTTTT
- TRBJ2-2 TRBV29-1 - CSVEVLDSRGGELFF TGCAGCGTTGAAGTCCTGGACAGTAGGGGCGGGGAGCTGTTTTTT
once TRBJ1-2 TRBV4-3 - CASSQDSGGRGYTF TGCGCCAGCAGCCAAGACAGCGGCGGGAGGGGCTACACCTTC
- TRBJ1-1 TRBV30 TRBD1 CAWRGTVLEAFF TGTGCCTGGAGGGGGACAGTACTTGAAGCTTTCTTT
- TRBJ1-5 TRBV28 - CASSAGHQPQHF TGTGCCAGCAGTGCAGGCCATCAGCCCCAGCATTTT
- TRBJ2-5 TRBV24-1 - CATSDSNRAGTQYF TGTGCCACCAGTGATTCCAACAGGGCCGGGACCCAGTACTTC
- TRBJ2-1 TRBV28 - CASSLAGRPDNEQFF TGTGCCAGCAGTTTAGCCGGACGTCCAGACAATGAGCAGTTCTTC
- TRBJ2-3 TRBV5-1 TRBD2 CASSFQRDSDTQYF TGCGCCAGCAGCTTCCAGCGGGATTCAGATACGCAGTATTTT
- TRBJ2-7 TRBV7-2 - CASSFRRSEQYF TGTGCCAGCAGCTTCAGACGGAGCGAGCAGTACTTC
- TRBJ2-5 TRBV12-3/TRBV12-4 TRBD1 CASRTGGQETQYF TGTGCCAGCAGGACAGGGGGCCAAGAGACCCAGTACTTC
- TRBJ2-6 TRBV19 TRBD1 CASSIGHRGTSGANVLTF TGTGCCAGTAGTATTGGGCACAGGGGAACCTCTGGGGCCAACGTCCTGACTTTC
- TRBJ2-7 TRBV2 - CASSGTRGIGEQYF TGTGCCAGCAGTGGTACCAGGGGAATAGGCGAGCAGTACTTC
- TRBJ1-2 TRBV6-6 TRBD1 CASSLDRGSGYTF TGTGCCAGCAGTTTAGACAGGGGAAGCGGCTACACCTTC
- TRBJ1-1 TRBV28 - CASSFGQGGTEAFF TGTGCCAGCAGTTTTGGGCAGGGTGGAACTGAAGCTTTCTTT
- TRBJ2-7 TRBV2 TRBD2 CASSGFSGSLFEQYF TGTGCCAGCAGTGGGTTTAGCGGGAGTTTGTTCGAGCAGTACTTC
- TRBJ1-4 TRBV11-2 - CASSFRQAVREKLFF TGTGCCAGCAGCTTCCGACAGGCGGTGCGTGAAAAACTGTTTTTT
- TRBJ2-4 TRBV24-1 - CATSGTPADIQYF TGTGCCACCAGTGGGACGCCGGCGGACATTCAGTACTTC
few TRBJ2-2 TRBV10-1 TRBD1 CASSPGTGFVGELFF TGCGCCAGCAGCCCCGGGACAGGGTTTGTCGGGGAGCTGTTTTTT
- TRBJ2-3 TRBV29-1 TRBD2 CSVTRLARSTDTQYF TGCAGCGTGACCAGACTAGCGCGAAGCACAGATACGCAGTATTTT
- TRBJ2-7 TRBV7-2 TRBD1 CASSFDRGAGEQYF TGTGCCAGCAGCTTCGACAGGGGGGCCGGAGAGCAGTACTTC
- TRBJ2-7 TRBV9 - CASSENLAAEQYF TGTGCCAGCAGCGAAAACCTAGCTGCCGAGCAGTACTTC